The source of this T cell receptor beta chain is a study of blood T cell repertoires in COVID-19. Overall study context: From T cells, B-cell-depleted T cells, or PBMCs came the material, which was cDNA or gDNA.

In the study's own analysis: Cell counts per sample came from amplifying reference gene primers. The table came from immunoSEQ multiplex PCR; TCRdb's copy has only in-frame clones and leaves some out. Clone size and V and J calls were adopted from that table, with D and trimming inferred from the DNA. The repertoire holds fewer than 150,000 clones, approximately 81% seen once, with roughly 1.6% in the top ten. The TCR comes from a man in his fifties or sixties with acute or convalescent COVID-19. The sequencing sample was made of peripheral blood.

CDR3 residues: CASSQDGTTRSGNTIYF. The CDR3 nucleotides are TGTGCCAGCAGCCAAGATGGGACAACTCGCTCTGGAAACACCATATATTTT. The chain links TRBV3-1 (or the pseudogene TRBV3-2) to TRBJ1-3; the D gene is possibly TRBD1 (6 bases). The CDR3 runs 17 residues. Germline assignment: CDR1 LGHDT and CDR2 YNNKEL (reference sequence). V was clipped by 0 bases and J by 0 bases, with 12 bases between them.